This T cell receptor (beta chain) was captured in a study of T cells after yellow fever vaccination. The germline CDR1 and CDR2 sequences are SGHTA and FQGTGA. The CDR3 runs to 13 residues. The V end was cut by 2 bases, the J end by 6 bases, with 9 bases between. Points on this clonotype: Its antigen is unidentified.

Points from the study as a whole: Most primary-vaccination clones recurred post-booster (more than 95% CD4, around 86% CD8).

TCRdb re-derived calls from the 5' RACE reads in MiXCR, one entry per CDR3 protein. Among around 400,000 distinct CDR3 sequences listed, 11% were seen once. The V call is TRBV7-3, the J call TRBJ2-3; D is perhaps TRBD1 or TRBD2 (5 bases each). The input for sequencing was PBMCs, taken on the day of the first yellow fever vaccination. The sequence was obtained from a man aged 18 to 29 who received the YFV17D yellow fever vaccine. The CDR3 nucleotides read TGTGCCAGCAGCTTAGGGGACCACGATACGCAGTATTTT. Its translation: CASSLGDHDTQYF.